This T cell receptor beta chain was documented in a study of shared clonotypes between healthy human individuals. Sequencing was performed with immunoSEQ multiplex PCR; in TCRdb, only in-frame clones are kept and a portion is missing. In the table there are approximately 740,000 clones, less than 85% of which are singletons. The V and J ends lost 4 bases and 0 bases respectively, with 10 bases between them. Germline CDR1 is GTSNPN and CDR2 is SVGIG (reference sequence). The CDR3 runs to 14 residues. This clone has more than one count but fewer than ten. The antigen remains undetermined. Findings and limits, study-wide: With a few donors compared, around 5% of naive CD4 clonotypes were shared.

The rearrangement uses TRBV30 and TRBJ1-3; perhaps TRBD1 as D (5 bases). Sequenced material: memory CD4+ T cells sorted from blood. Described subset: CD45RA-negative fraction. The sequence came from a woman in her 30s in good health. The CDR3: CAWNRGSSGNTIYF. The CDR3 bases are TGTGCCTGGAATCGGGGGAGCTCTGGAAACACCATATATTTT.